Following are 6 T cell receptor beta chains from one sample sequenced in a study of Tregs in tolerant kidney transplant recipients. Related graft donors supplied nonmyeloablative bone marrow transplants, and mixed chimerism was transient. Only in-frame clones appear in the TCRdb table, and some are missing; sequencing was by immunoSEQ multiplex PCR. The sample holds fewer than 95,000 clones, 80% to 95% seen once. The sample consisted of CD4+ T cells from blood (PBMCs), taken 12 months after the transplant. The receptor source for this set is a human patient who received a combined kidney and bone marrow transplant. Among the T cells, some may be from the graft donor.

V usage is TRBV27 and J usage is TRBJ2-3, with TRBD2 matching 13 bases. Per the germline V gene, CDR1 is MNHEY and CDR2 is SMNVEV (reference sequence). V shed 2 bases and J 4 bases; nucleotides not matched to a gene: 6. CDR3 size: 17 residues. The CDR3 nucleotides are TGTGCCAGCAGTTTAATCCCGGGACTAGCGGGGTCAGATACGCAGTATTTT. Protein product: CASSLIPGLAGSDTQYF.

V usage is TRBV11-2 and J usage is TRBJ2-1; D possibly corresponds to TRBD2 (7 bases). This CDR3 contains 17 residues. The V and J ends lost 0 bases and 3 bases respectively, with 15 bases between them. Germline V CDR1 and CDR2: SGHAT, FQNNGV. The CDR3 DNA follows: TGTGCCAGCAGCTTAGACCCTTGGGGAGGGGGCTACAATGAGCAGTTCTTC. Translated: CASSLDPWGGGYNEQFF. The whole variable domain, remainder taken from reference TRBV11-2 and TRBJ2-1, is EAGVAQSPRYKIIEKRQSVAFWCNPISGHATLYWYQQILGQGPKLLIQFQNNGVVDDSQLPKDRFSAERLKGVDSTLKIQPAKLEDSAVYLCASSLDPWGGGYNEQFFGPGTRLTVL.

The CDR3, as DNA: TGCGCCAGCAGCCAAATAGCGGGAGGGACCTACGAGCAGTACTTC. This translates into CASSQIAGGTYEQYF. J is TRBJ2-7 and V is TRBV4-3, with 11 bases that match TRBD2. This CDR3 spans 15 amino acids. Germline V gene sequence: CDR1 LGHNA, CDR2 YSLEER. Losses at the gene ends were 2 bases for V and 2 bases for J; bases not matched to a gene: 2.

The count of this clone is one. The genes are TRBV11-3 and TRBJ2-3, with 11 bases lining up with TRBD2. J lost 1 base, V lost 5 bases, and 2 bases had no gene match. CDR3 length: 15 amino acids. Germline V gene data show CDR1 as SGHNT and CDR2 as YENEEA. In DNA, the CDR3 is TGTGCCAGCAGCAATAGCGGGGGGGGCACAGATACGCAGTATTTT. Amino acid sequence: CASSNSGGGTDTQYF.

The chain carries TRBV2 and TRBJ1-6, with TRBD1 matching 7 bases. The CDR3 length is 14 residues. V trimming: 6 bases; J trimming: 7 bases; junction bases outside the gene matches: 6. CDR1 is SNHLY, CDR2 FYNNEI, per germline. CDR3 in DNA: TGTGCCAGCAGCCCGACAGGGCCCAATTCACCCCTCCACTTT. It is translated as CASSPTGPNSPLHF.

The V gene is TRBV20-1, the J gene TRBJ2-7, with D hard to call. Germline V gene sequence: CDR1 DFQATT, CDR2 SNEGSKA (reference sequence). This CDR3 has 11 amino acids. Trimming removed 7 bases at V and 6 bases at J, with 13 bases between. Here the CDR3 DNA reads TGCAGTGGAAGATCGCTATCCGAGCAGTACTTC. Amino acids: CSGRSLSEQYF.